The clone carrying this T cell receptor (beta chain) was seen many times. This entry comes from a study of molecular identifiers for immune sequencing clone quantification. Germline assignment: CDR1 SEHNR and CDR2 FQNEAQ (reference sequence). The V segment lost 5 bases and the J segment 2 bases; nucleotides outside the gene matches: 9. The CDR3 loop spans 15 amino acids. From roughly 20,000 to 1,000,000 sorted cells, naive CD8 libraries were generated with 10%, 30% or 50% RNA. MiXCR was run by TCRdb on the PCR reads, yielding one entry per CDR3 protein. The table has 70,000 to 95,000 distinct CDR3 sequences, roughly 19% seen once.

The clonotype was recovered from a human donor in good health. Some libraries in this study had Jurkat cell RNA spiked in. Material: naive CD8+ T cells from blood, with Jurkat cell RNA spiked in. The sample's subset: FACS-sorted CD8+CD4-CCR7+CD45RA+ naive T cells. This rearrangement joins TRBV7-9 to TRBJ2-7; TRBD1 matches at 7 bases. The CDR3 nucleotides read TGTGCCAGCAGCCCAACAGGGACAGTACCCTACGAGCAGTACTTC. Protein sequence: CASSPTGTVPYEQYF.